This T cell receptor beta chain is from a study of CD8+CD57+ T cells in acquired aplastic anemia. For CDR3 and TCR beta VDJ profiling, genomic DNA was the template used. Each CDR3 protein is one row after TCRdb ran MiXCR on the reads. The sample lists approximately 470,000 distinct CDR3 sequences; around 30% were seen once. Patients chosen for sequencing had shown CD8+CD57+ cell expansion by flow cytometry. V gave up 6 bases and J gave up 9 bases, with 24 bases separating them. The CDR3 totals 16 residues. Looked up from germline, CDR1 is MGHDK and CDR2 is SYGVNS. The sequence came from a human donor with aplastic anemia. The chain couples TRBV25-1 to TRBJ2-1, with a tentative D call TRBD2 (8 bases). The sample consisted of sorted CD4+, CD8+, or CD8+CD57+ T cells (not recorded which) from PBMCs. CDR3 DNA sequence: TGTGCCAGCAGCTGGGGACTAGACCTTACAGGGGCTGAGCAGTTCTTC. Translating it yields CASSWGLDLTGAEQFF.